This paragraph covers one TCR beta chain sequence. Sequenced by immunoSEQ multiplex PCR; TCRdb stores in-frame clones only, minus some. This sample has 180,000 or so clones, with roughly 86% found just once. The germline V and J ends were trimmed by 4 bases and 11 bases, with 15 bases remaining between them. The CDR3 sequence is 13 residues long. Germline CDR1 reads LGHDT; CDR2 reads YNNKEL (reference sequence). The record originates from a study of blood T cell repertoires in COVID-19. Study-level information: Samples of COVID-19 (acute and convalescent) were obtained from the United States, Italy and Spain. T cells, B-cell-depleted T cells, or PBMCs provided the cDNA or gDNA that served as material.

This TCR was sampled from a woman between 50 and 59 years old with acute or convalescent COVID-19. The material sequenced was peripheral blood. The chain carries TRBV3-1 (or the pseudogene TRBV3-2) and TRBJ1-5; D is possibly TRBD1 (5 bases). CDR3 sequence reads: CASSPTSSGAQHF. The CDR3 DNA is TGTGCCAGCAGCCCGACATCCTCGGGGGCCCAGCATTTT.